This TCR beta chain was captured in a study of cytomegalovirus exposure and HLA in healthy donors. About the research overall: The 90 to 150 validation repertoires used a platform that matched the one used for the roughly 700 first-cohort repertoires, as a later analysis reported.

Remarks on this clone: Its antigen remains unknown.

General study points: Cytomegalovirus status was reportedly diagnosed by the classifier with high sensitivity and specificity. The study put 150 or so TCR beta chains on its list as cytomegalovirus-associated.

With 1 base clipped from V and 0 bases from J, the junction kept 8 bases outside the gene matches. Germline V gene lookup returns CDR1 SGHAT and CDR2 FQNNGV. The CDR3 has 17 residues. The data were produced by immunoSEQ multiplex PCR, yet TCRdb's version contains in-frame clones alone and is incomplete. The table has roughly 140,000 clones, around 87% seen once. This chain connects TRBV11-2 to TRBJ1-2; 7 bases align to TRBD1. The receptor was isolated from a man between 18 and 29 years old in good health and CMV-seropositive. Sequencing was performed on PBMCs. CDR3 bases: TGTGCCAGCAGCTTAGTAAGGGACAGACAAGCTAACTATGGCTACACCTTC. Translating it yields CASSLVRDRQANYGYTF.